Listed below are T cell receptor beta chains from one sample, sequenced in a study of naive and memory T cell subsets. MiXCR was run by TCRdb on the UMI-ligation and nested PCR reads, yielding one entry per CDR3 protein. The top ten hold about 1.6% of the sample, which has around 90,000 distinct CDR3 sequences, 7% to 7.5% seen once. The source material was central memory CD4+ T cells from blood. These TCRs come from a human donor in good health. Both conserved end residues are part of each CDR3. A D gene is named only where the DNA matches it firmly. Size is omitted from some rows. Given values are once, few, many or a class for expanded clones.

- | TRBJ2-7 | many | TRBV4-2 | TGTGCCAGCAGCCAACCCCCTAGCGTCCACGAGCAGTACTTC | CASSQPPSVHEQYF
TRBD2 | TRBJ2-5 | many | TRBV29-1 | TGCAGCGCCGGGGGGGGTGGTGAGACCCAGTACTTC | CSAGGGGETQYF
TRBD1 | TRBJ2-7 | few | TRBV11-2 | TGTGCCAGCAGCAACCCGGGACAGGCCTACGAGCAGTACTTC | CASSNPGQAYEQYF
- | TRBJ1-1 | many | TRBV7-9 | TGTGCCAGCAGCTTTTATGGAGGCACTGAAGCTTTCTTT | CASSFYGGTEAFF
- | TRBJ2-1 | - | TRBV3-1 | TGTGCCAGCAGCCATACAGGGCGCGAGCAGTTCTTC | CASSHTGREQFF
TRBD2 | TRBJ2-7 | - | TRBV20-1 | TGCAGTGCTAGGAATCGAGAACAGCGGGGCGGGTTTCACGAGCAGTACTTC | CSARNREQRGGFHEQYF
- | TRBJ1-2 | many | TRBV7-2 | TGTGCCAGCAGCCAACAAACAGGGCCTAACTATGGCTACACCTTC | CASSQQTGPNYGYTF
- | TRBJ2-4 | many | TRBV20-1 | TGCAGTGTGATTCTGGGGGCGCTAGCCAAAAACATTCAGTACTTC | CSVILGALAKNIQYF
- | TRBJ1-2 | few | TRBV6-2/TRBV6-3 | TGTGCCAGCAGTTACCAGCTCGCAGCAACGAATGGCTACACCTTC | CASSYQLAATNGYTF
TRBD2 | TRBJ2-2 | - | TRBV3-1 | TGTGCCAGCAGCCAAGCCCCTAGCGGGGGCTCGAACACCGGGGAGCTGTTTTTT | CASSQAPSGGSNTGELFF
TRBD1 | TRBJ2-1 | many | TRBV6-1 | TGTGCCATCCGACAGGGGAGCTACAATGAGCAGTTCTTC | CAIRQGSYNEQFF
TRBD1 | TRBJ1-4 | many | TRBV24-1 | TGTGCCACCAGTGAATCAACGGGACAGACCCAAAAACTGTTTTTT | CATSESTGQTQKLFF
TRBD2 | TRBJ2-3 | few | TRBV5-5 | TGTGCCAGCAGCTCACGGACTAGCGGGGTAACAGATACGCAGTATTTT | CASSSRTSGVTDTQYF
- | TRBJ1-5 | many | TRBV7-2 | TGTGCCAGCAGTCCCGACGTCCATTCAGAGCCCCAGCATTTT | CASSPDVHSEPQHF
TRBD1 | TRBJ2-7 | - | TRBV20-1 | TGCAGTGCGCCCAAACAGGGGGCCTACGGAGAGCAGTACTTC | CSAPKQGAYGEQYF
- | TRBJ1-4 | many | TRBV20-1 | TGCAGTGCTAGAGATTATAGCAGGAATGAAAAACTGTTTTTT | CSARDYSRNEKLFF
- | TRBJ1-5 | many | TRBV28 | TGTGCCAGCAGCGTATCGGATAATCAGCCCCAGCATTTT | CASSVSDNQPQHF
- | TRBJ2-6 | few | TRBV15 | TGTGCCACCAGCAGAAAAACAGGTTCTGGGGCCAACGTCCTGACTTTC | CATSRKTGSGANVLTF
- | TRBJ2-7 | - | TRBV20-1 | TGCAGTGCTAAACTAGACGCCTACGAGCAGTACTTC | CSAKLDAYEQYF
TRBD1 | TRBJ2-2 | few | TRBV27 | TGTGCCAGCAGCCCAAACTCGGGACAGGGGCCGGGGAACACCGGGGAGCTGTTTTTT | CASSPNSGQGPGNTGELFF
- | TRBJ2-5 | many | TRBV20-1 | TGCAGTGCTAGAGATCTCATCCTTAAGGAGACCCAGTACTTC | CSARDLILKETQYF
TRBD2 | TRBJ2-1 | - | TRBV20-1 | TGCAGTGCGAACCTAGCGGGGGGGCACAATGAGCAGTTCTTC | CSANLAGGHNEQFF
TRBD1 | TRBJ2-7 | many | TRBV30 | TGTGCCTGGAGTACGCGGACAGGGCTTAGCGAGCAGTACTTC | CAWSTRTGLSEQYF
TRBD2 | TRBJ2-5 | many | TRBV4-2 | TGTGCCAGCAGCTCCGGGACTAGCGGGGTCTCCGAGACCCAGTACTTC | CASSSGTSGVSETQYF
TRBD2 | TRBJ2-1 | many | TRBV20-1 | TGCAGTGCTAAGACTAGCCATGAGCAGTTCTTC | CSAKTSHEQFF